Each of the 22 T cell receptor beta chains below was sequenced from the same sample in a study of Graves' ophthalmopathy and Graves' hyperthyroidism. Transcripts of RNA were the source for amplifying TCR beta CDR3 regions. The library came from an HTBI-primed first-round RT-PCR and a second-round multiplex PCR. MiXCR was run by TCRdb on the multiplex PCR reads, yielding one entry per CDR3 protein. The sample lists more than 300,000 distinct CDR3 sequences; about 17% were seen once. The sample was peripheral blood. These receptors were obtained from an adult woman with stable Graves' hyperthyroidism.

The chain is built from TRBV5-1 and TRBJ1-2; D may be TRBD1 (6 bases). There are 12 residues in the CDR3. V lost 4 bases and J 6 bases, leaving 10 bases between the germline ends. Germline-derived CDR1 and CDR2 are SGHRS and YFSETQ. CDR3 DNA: TGCGCCAGCAGCCATGACAGGAATGGCTACACCTTC. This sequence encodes CASSHDRNGYTF.

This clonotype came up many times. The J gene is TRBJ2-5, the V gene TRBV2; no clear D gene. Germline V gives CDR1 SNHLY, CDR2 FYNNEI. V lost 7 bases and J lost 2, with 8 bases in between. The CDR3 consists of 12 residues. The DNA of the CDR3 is TGTGCCAGCACGGTCTGGCAAGAGACCCAGTACTTC. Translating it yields CASTVWQETQYF.

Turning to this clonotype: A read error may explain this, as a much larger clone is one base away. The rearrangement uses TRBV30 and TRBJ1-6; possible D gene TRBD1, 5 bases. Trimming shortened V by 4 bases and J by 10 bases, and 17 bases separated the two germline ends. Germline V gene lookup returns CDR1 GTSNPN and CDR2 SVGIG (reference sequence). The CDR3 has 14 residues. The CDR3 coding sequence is TGTGCCTGGACCCCAGGGAATGGTCGGTCACCCCTCCACTTT. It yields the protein CAWTPGNGRSPLHF. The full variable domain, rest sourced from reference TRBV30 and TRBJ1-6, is SQTIHQWPATLVQPVGSPLSLECTVEGTSNPNLYWYRQAAGRGLQLLFYSVGIGQISSEVPQNLSASRPQDRQFILSSKKLLLSDSGFYLCAWTPGNGRSPLHFGNGTRLTVT.

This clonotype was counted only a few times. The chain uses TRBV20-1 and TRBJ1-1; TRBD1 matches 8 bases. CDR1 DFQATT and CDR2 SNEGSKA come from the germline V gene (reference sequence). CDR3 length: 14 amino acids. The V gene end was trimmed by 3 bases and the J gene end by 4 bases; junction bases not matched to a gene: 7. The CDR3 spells CSARATGGITEAFF. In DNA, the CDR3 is TGCAGTGCTAGGGCAACAGGGGGAATCACTGAAGCTTTCTTT.

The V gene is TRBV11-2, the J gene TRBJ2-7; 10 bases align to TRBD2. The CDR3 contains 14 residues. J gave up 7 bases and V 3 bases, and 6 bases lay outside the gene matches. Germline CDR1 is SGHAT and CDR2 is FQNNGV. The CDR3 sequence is CASSFTSGITEQYF. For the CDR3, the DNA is TGTGCCAGCAGCTTTACTAGCGGGATCACGGAGCAGTACTTC.

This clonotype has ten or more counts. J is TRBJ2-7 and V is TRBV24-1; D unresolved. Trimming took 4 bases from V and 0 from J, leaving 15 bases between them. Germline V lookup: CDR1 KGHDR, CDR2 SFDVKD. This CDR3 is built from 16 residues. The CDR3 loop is CATSDLHLPGSYEQYF. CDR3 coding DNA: TGTGCCACCAGTGACCTGCATCTCCCGGGCTCCTACGAGCAGTACTTC.

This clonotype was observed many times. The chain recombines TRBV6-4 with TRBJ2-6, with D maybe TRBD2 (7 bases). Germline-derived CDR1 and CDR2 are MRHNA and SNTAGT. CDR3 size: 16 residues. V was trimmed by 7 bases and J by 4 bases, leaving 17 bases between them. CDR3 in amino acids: CASTEHGGQGANVLTF. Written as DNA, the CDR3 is TGTGCCAGCACGGAACACGGGGGGCAGGGGGCCAACGTCCTGACTTTC.

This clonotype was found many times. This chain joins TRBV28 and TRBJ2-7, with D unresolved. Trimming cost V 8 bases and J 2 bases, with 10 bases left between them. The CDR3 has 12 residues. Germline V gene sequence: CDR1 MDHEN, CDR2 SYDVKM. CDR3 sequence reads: CASLSDTYEQYF. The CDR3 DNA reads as TGTGCCAGCCTCTCTGATACCTACGAGCAGTACTTC.

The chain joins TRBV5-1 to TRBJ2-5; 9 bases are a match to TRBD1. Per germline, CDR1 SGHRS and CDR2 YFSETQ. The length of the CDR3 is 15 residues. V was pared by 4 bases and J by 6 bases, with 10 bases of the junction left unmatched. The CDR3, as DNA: TGCGCCAGCAGCCGTGAAACAGGGGGCTTAAAGACCCAGTACTTC. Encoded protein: CASSRETGGLKTQYF.

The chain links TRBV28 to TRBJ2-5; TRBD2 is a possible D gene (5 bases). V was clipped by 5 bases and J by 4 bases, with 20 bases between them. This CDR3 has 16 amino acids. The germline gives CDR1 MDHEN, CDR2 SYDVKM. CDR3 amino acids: CASSTGSLSGRETQYF. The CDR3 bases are TGTGCCAGCAGTACGGGTTCGTTGAGCGGACGAGAGACCCAGTACTTC.

In nucleotides, the CDR3 is TGCGCCAGCAGCCAAGACTTAAACGGCTACGAGCAGTACTTC. This translates into CASSQDLNGYEQYF. The V gene is TRBV4-3, the J gene TRBJ2-7; no clear D gene. Germline CDR1 and CDR2: LGHNA and YSLEER. The V end was cut by 0 bases, the J end by 3 bases, with 9 bases between. The CDR3 spans 14 residues.

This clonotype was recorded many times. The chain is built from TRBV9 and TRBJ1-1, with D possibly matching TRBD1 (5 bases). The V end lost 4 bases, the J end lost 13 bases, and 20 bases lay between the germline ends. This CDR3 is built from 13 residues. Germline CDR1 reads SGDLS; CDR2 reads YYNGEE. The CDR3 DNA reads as TGTGCCAGCAGCCCCGGGACCGCCGGTCGTGTTTTCTTT. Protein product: CASSPGTAGRVFF.

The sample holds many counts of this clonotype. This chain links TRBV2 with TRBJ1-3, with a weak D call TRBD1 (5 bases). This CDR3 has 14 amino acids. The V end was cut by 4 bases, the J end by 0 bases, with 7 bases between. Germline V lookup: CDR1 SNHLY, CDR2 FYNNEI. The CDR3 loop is CASSGDGSGNTIYF. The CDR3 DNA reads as TGTGCCAGCAGTGGGGACGGCTCTGGAAACACCATATATTTT.

The CDR3 sequence: CASSLLQGNYGYTF. CDR3 DNA: TGTGCCAGCAGCCTCTTGCAGGGCAACTATGGCTACACCTTC. The rearrangement uses TRBV6-1 and TRBJ1-2, with D tentatively TRBD1 (5 bases). This CDR3 is built from 14 residues. With 6 bases removed from V and 2 bases from J, the gap between germline ends came to 13 bases. Per germline, CDR1 MNHNS and CDR2 SASEGT.

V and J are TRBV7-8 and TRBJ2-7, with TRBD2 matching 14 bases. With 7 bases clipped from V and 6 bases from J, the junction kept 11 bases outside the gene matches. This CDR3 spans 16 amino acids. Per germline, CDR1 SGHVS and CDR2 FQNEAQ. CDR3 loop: CASKGTSGSPWGEQYF. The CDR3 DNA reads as TGTGCCAGCAAAGGGACTAGCGGGAGCCCTTGGGGCGAGCAGTACTTC.

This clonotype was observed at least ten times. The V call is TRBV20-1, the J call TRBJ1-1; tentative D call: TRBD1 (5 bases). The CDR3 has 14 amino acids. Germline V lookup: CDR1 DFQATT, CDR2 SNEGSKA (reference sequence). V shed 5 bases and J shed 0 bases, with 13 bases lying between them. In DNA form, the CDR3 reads TGCAGTGCTTTCGACTCAGGGCTGAACACTGAAGCTTTCTTT. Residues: CSAFDSGLNTEAFF.

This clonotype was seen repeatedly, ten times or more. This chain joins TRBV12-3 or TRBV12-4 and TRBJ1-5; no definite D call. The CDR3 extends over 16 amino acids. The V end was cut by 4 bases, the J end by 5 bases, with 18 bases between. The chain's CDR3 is CASSYLPLGEDQPQHF. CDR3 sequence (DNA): TGTGCCAGCAGTTACCTGCCGCTTGGAGAGGATCAGCCCCAGCATTTT.

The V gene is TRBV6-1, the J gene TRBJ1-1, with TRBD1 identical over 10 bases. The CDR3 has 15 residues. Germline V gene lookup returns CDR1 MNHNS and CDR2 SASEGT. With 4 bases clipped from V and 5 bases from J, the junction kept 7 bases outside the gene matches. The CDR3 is CASSGYDRGLTEAFF. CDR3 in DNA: TGTGCCAGCAGTGGCTACGACAGGGGGCTTACTGAAGCTTTCTTT.

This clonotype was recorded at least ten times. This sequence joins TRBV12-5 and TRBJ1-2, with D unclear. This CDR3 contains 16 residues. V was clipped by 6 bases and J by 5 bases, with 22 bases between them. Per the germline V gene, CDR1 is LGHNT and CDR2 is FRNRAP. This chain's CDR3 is CASGFVPTKGLYGYTF. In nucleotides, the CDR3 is TGTGCTAGTGGCTTCGTACCCACGAAGGGTCTATATGGCTACACCTTC.

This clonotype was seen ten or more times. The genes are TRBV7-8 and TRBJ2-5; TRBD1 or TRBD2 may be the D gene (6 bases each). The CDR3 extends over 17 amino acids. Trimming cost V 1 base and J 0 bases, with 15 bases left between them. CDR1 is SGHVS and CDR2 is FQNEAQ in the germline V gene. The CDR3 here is CASSLGVGGPYQETQYF. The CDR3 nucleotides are TGTGCCAGCAGCTTAGGCGTGGGGGGCCCGTACCAAGAGACCCAGTACTTC. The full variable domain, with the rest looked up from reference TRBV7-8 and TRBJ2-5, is GAGVSQSPRYKVAKRGQDVALRCDPISGHVSLFWYQQALGQGPEFLTYFQNEAQLDKSGLPSDRFFAERPEGSVSTLKIQRTQQEDSAVYLCASSLGVGGPYQETQYFGPGTRLLVL.

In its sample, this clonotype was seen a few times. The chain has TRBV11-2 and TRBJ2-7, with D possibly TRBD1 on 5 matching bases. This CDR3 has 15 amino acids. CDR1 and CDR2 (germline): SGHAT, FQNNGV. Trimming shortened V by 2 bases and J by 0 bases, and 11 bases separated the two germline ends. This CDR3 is CASSLRQRLSYEQYF. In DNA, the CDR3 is TGTGCCAGCAGCTTAAGACAGAGACTCTCCTACGAGCAGTACTTC.

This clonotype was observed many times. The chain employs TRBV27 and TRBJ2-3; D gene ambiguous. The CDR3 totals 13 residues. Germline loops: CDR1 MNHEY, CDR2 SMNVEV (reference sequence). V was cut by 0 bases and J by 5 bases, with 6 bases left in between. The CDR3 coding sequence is TGTGCCAGCAGTTTATCCGTGGGAGATACGCAGTATTTT. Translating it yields CASSLSVGDTQYF.